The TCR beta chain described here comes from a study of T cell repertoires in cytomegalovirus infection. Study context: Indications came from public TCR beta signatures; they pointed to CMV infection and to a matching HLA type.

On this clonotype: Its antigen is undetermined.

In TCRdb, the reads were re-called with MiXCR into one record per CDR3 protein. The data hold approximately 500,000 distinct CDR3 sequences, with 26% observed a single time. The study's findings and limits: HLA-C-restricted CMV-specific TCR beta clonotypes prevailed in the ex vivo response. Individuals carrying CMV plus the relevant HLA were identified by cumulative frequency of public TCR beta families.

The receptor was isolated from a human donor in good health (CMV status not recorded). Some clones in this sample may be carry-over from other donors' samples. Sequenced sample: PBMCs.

The CDR3: CASSNWGSGANVLTF. The CDR3 coding sequence is TGCGCCAGCAGCAATTGGGGCTCTGGGGCCAACGTCCTGACTTTC. This chain uses TRBV23-1 with TRBJ2-6; D call uncertain. TRBV23-1 carries the ORF label, with uncertain function. This CDR3 is built from 15 residues. V lost 6 bases to trimming and J lost 0 bases, with 9 bases between them.